These T cell receptor beta chains were read from a single sample in a study of human T cells and chemical hapten exposure. In TCRdb, the RACE reads were re-called with MiXCR into one record per CDR3 protein. The sample gives 110,000 to 150,000 distinct CDR3 sequences, about 11% of which show up once; 1.1% to 1.5% is in the top ten. The sequences come from whole blood, collected in connection with sensitization to the hapten diphenylcyclopropenone (DPC). Receptors originate from a woman between 50 and 59 years old with alopecia areata. Some clones in this sample may be carry-over from other donors' samples. Both conserved end residues are part of each CDR3. D genes are given only for firm matches. A row's size may be missing; if present it is once, few, many or a size class.

j_call d_call clone_size v_call cdr3_aa cdr3_nt
TRBJ2-7 . . TRBV6-5 CASSYPRSYYEQYF TGTGCCAGCAGTTACCCCCGCAGCTACTACGAGCAGTACTTC
TRBJ1-2 . few TRBV20-1 CSAPRRDYGYTF TGCAGTGCTCCACGTCGGGACTATGGCTACACCTTC
TRBJ2-7 . few TRBV20-1 CSAAASSYEQYF TGCAGTGCAGCGGCGAGCTCCTACGAGCAGTACTTC
TRBJ2-5 TRBD1 . TRBV29-1 CSVEPPRQGWRQETQYF TGCAGCGTTGAACCGCCGAGACAGGGTTGGCGCCAAGAGACCCAGTACTTC
TRBJ2-2 TRBD2 . TRBV6-5 CASSPRLAALGGELFF TGTGCCAGCAGTCCACGACTAGCCGCCCTTGGCGGGGAGCTGTTTTTT
TRBJ1-5 . . TRBV7-2 CASSLDRQPQHF TGTGCCAGCAGTCTAGACAGGCAGCCCCAGCATTTT
TRBJ2-3 TRBD2 few TRBV18 CASSPRLTSGRRTDTQYF TGTGCCAGCTCACCGCGATTGACTAGCGGGAGGCGCACAGATACGCAGTATTTT
TRBJ2-3 . few TRBV20-1 CSALTGTTDTQYF TGCAGTGCCCTAACCGGGACCACAGATACGCAGTATTTT
TRBJ2-7 TRBD1 . TRBV28 CATAGTGPEQYF TGTGCCACCGCAGGGACAGGGCCCGAGCAGTACTTC
TRBJ2-1 TRBD2 . TRBV3-1 CASSQEPGLAGDEQFF TGTGCCAGCAGCCAAGAGCCGGGACTAGCAGGTGATGAGCAGTTCTTC
TRBJ2-7 . . TRBV11-3 CASSLELGEQYF TGTGCCAGCAGCTTAGAACTAGGGGAGCAGTACTTC
TRBJ1-5 . few TRBV7-8 CASSQGNWKGSNQPQHF TGTGCCAGCAGCCAAGGGAACTGGAAGGGCTCCAATCAGCCCCAGCATTTT
TRBJ1-1 . few TRBV29-1 CSVEGSGTGKGAFF TGCAGCGTTGAAGGGAGCGGAACGGGAAAGGGAGCTTTCTTT
TRBJ1-1 TRBD1 many TRBV5-1 CASSVGTDEEAFF TGCGCCAGCAGCGTAGGGACAGACGAGGAAGCTTTCTTT
TRBJ2-1 . . TRBV11-2 CASKGYNEQFF TGTGCCAGCAAGGGCTACAATGAGCAGTTCTTC
TRBJ1-6 . . TRBV7-2 CASSLKGVDYNSPLHF TGTGCCAGCAGCTTAAAAGGGGTCGATTATAATTCACCCCTCCACTTT
TRBJ2-2 TRBD2 few TRBV11-1 CASSLLAGSTGELFF TGTGCCAGCAGCCTTCTAGCGGGTTCCACCGGGGAGCTGTTTTTT
TRBJ2-3 TRBD2 many TRBV7-8 CASSSTRGTSVSGTQYF TGTGCCAGCAGCTCGACGCGCGGGACTAGCGTCTCCGGTACGCAGTATTTT
TRBJ1-2 . few TRBV29-1 CSVRQYGYTF TGCAGCGTTCGACAGTATGGCTACACCTTC
TRBJ2-3 TRBD1 few TRBV5-4 CASSLGQTTDTQYF TGTGCCAGCAGCCTGGGACAGACCACAGATACGCAGTATTTT
TRBJ2-3 . . TRBV11-3 CASSQGTVSTDTQYF TGTGCCAGCAGCCAAGGGACGGTCAGCACAGATACGCAGTATTTT
TRBJ2-1 . . TRBV10-3 CAISEEGSYNEQFF TGTGCCATCAGTGAAGAGGGGTCCTACAATGAGCAGTTCTTC
TRBJ1-5 . few TRBV6-1 CASSRTDPGQPQHF TGTGCCAGCAGCCGGACAGATCCCGGTCAGCCCCAGCATTTT
TRBJ1-2 . . TRBV25-1 CASSETGNYGYTF TGTGCCAGCAGTGAGACAGGAAACTATGGCTACACCTTC
TRBJ2-7 TRBD1 few TRBV6-5 CASSKTGGLSEQYF TGTGCCAGCAGCAAAACAGGGGGTCTCTCCGAGCAGTACTTC
TRBJ1-1 TRBD1 . TRBV27 CASSPQRRGGIPANTEAFF TGTGCCAGCAGTCCACAACGCAGGGGGGGAATTCCTGCGAACACTGAAGCTTTCTTT
TRBJ2-3 TRBD2 . TRBV29-1 CSVGSGGDTQYF TGCAGCGTTGGCAGCGGGGGGGATACGCAGTATTTT
TRBJ2-2 TRBD2 . TRBV20-1 CSARALAGRTGELFF TGCAGTGCTAGGGCCCTAGCGGGACGAACCGGGGAGCTGTTTTTT
TRBJ1-5 . few TRBV6-6 CASSYEGQPQHF TGTGCCAGCAGTTACGAGGGCCAGCCCCAGCATTTT
TRBJ2-7 . . TRBV3-1 CASSTGPRHYEQYF TGTGCCAGCAGTACAGGGCCCAGGCACTACGAGCAGTACTTC
TRBJ2-1 . . TRBV6-1 CASSLHVSSYNEQFF TGTGCCAGCAGTTTACATGTGAGCTCCTACAATGAGCAGTTCTTC
TRBJ1-2 . . TRBV12-3/TRBV12-4 CASSPIPGYGYTF TGTGCCAGCAGCCCTATACCAGGTTATGGCTACACCTTC
TRBJ1-6 . few TRBV6-6 CASSRPTRQTASSYNSPLHF TGTGCCAGCAGTCGGCCGACTCGACAGACCGCGAGCTCCTATAATTCACCCCTCCACTTT
TRBJ2-7 TRBD1 . TRBV6-2/TRBV6-3 CASSVTGTGFYEQYF TGTGCCAGCAGCGTTACCGGGACAGGATTCTACGAGCAGTACTTC
TRBJ2-1 TRBD2 . TRBV11-2 CASKLGLAGDEQFF TGTGCCAGCAAATTGGGACTAGCCGGGGATGAGCAGTTCTTC
TRBJ2-2 TRBD1 . TRBV19 CASSTQIGQGTNTGELFF TGTGCCAGTAGTACGCAAATCGGACAGGGGACGAACACCGGGGAGCTGTTTTTT
TRBJ2-7 TRBD1 many TRBV12-3/TRBV12-4 CASSFVGQGHSSSYEQYF TGTGCCAGCAGTTTTGTGGGACAGGGACACTCCAGCTCCTACGAGCAGTACTTC
TRBJ1-2 TRBD1 many TRBV18 CASSPAGTGGHGYTF TGTGCCAGCTCACCGGCCGGGACAGGGGGGCATGGCTACACCTTC
TRBJ2-1 TRBD2 . TRBV7-7 CASSLTASGREGQFF TGTGCTAGCAGCTTAACGGCTAGCGGGAGAGAAGGGCAGTTCTTC
TRBJ2-3 . few TRBV20-1 CSARDPGSGPDTQYF TGCAGTGCTAGAGATCCGGGGAGCGGTCCAGATACGCAGTATTTT
TRBJ2-2 TRBD1 few TRBV6-2/TRBV6-3 CASSYPGQGARTGELFF TGTGCCAGCAGTTACCCAGGACAGGGGGCGCGTACCGGGGAGCTGTTTTTT
TRBJ2-7 TRBD2 few TRBV9 CASSPRGTTSYEQYF TGTGCCAGCAGCCCACGGGGGACTACATCCTACGAGCAGTACTTC
TRBJ1-1 . few TRBV24-1 CATSDRNRGTEAFF TGTGCCACCAGTGACCGTAACAGAGGAACTGAAGCTTTCTTT
TRBJ2-7 . many TRBV30 CAWVSSGSYEQYF TGTGCCTGGGTCTCGAGCGGAAGCTACGAGCAGTACTTC
TRBJ1-6 TRBD1 few TRBV7-9 CASGQGWNSPLHF TGTGCCAGCGGACAGGGGTGGAATTCACCCCTCCACTTT
TRBJ1-6 . many TRBV10-3 CAISRQTNSPLHF TGTGCCATCAGTCGACAAACAAATTCACCCCTCCACTTT
TRBJ2-3 . many TRBV7-2 CASSLAMIAGSHTDTQYF TGTGCCAGCAGCTTAGCGATGATCGCGGGTTCACACACAGATACGCAGTATTTT
TRBJ1-6 . many TRBV11-3 CASSFELNSPLHF TGTGCCAGCAGCTTTGAGTTGAATTCACCCCTCCACTTT
TRBJ2-6 TRBD1 . TRBV6-5 CASSPRDRGPGANVLTF TGTGCCAGCAGCCCCCGGGACAGGGGACCTGGGGCCAACGTCCTGACTTTC
TRBJ2-1 . many TRBV4-3 CASSQEARGYNEQFF TGCGCCAGCAGCCAAGAAGCTAGGGGGTACAATGAGCAGTTCTTC
TRBJ1-1 . many TRBV29-1 CSVSRIPNTEAFF TGCAGCGTATCACGGATACCGAACACTGAAGCTTTCTTT
TRBJ2-1 TRBD1 . TRBV24-1 CATSALRGTGAYNEQFF TGTGCCACCAGTGCCCTAAGGGGAACAGGGGCTTACAATGAGCAGTTCTTC
TRBJ1-5 . . TRBV20-1 CSARVSLGGRNQPQHF TGCAGTGCTAGAGTGTCCTTAGGGGGGCGCAATCAGCCCCAGCATTTT